The entry below describes one TCR beta chain. This clonotype was seen ten or more times. Its antigen specificity is not known. No base quality information exists; no much larger clone differs at one position. Two rounds of multiplex PCR were used to amplify the TCR beta CDR3 region from genomic DNA. In the first round of PCR, primers specific to each TRBV and TRBJ gene were used, and the primer sequences are filed in Chinese patent CN105087789A. Universal primers were used in the second PCR round. The Roche High Pure PCR Template Preparation Kit was used to extract genomic DNA from frozen PBMCs. An Illumina HiSeq 3000 was used to sequence the libraries paired-end with 151 bp reads. The published analysis was carried out like this. CutAdapt was used to discard raw reads that did not contain the multiplex PCR primer sequences. PEAR was used to merge high-quality paired reads into contigs. TRB V, D and J gene segments were assigned to each contig with MiXCR by alignment to reference sequences. CDR3 sequences were clustered by base quality and sequence similarity to remove sequencing errors. Diversity was calculated as Shannon entropy divided by the natural log of the number of productive TCR sequences. To get clonality, Shannon entropy was divided by the natural log of the number of unique clonotypes, and that result was subtracted from one. Progression-free survival cut-offs for repertoire metrics were chosen using the Youden index of ROC curves, with analyses run in R 3.5.3. TCRdb itself trimmed the public reads at Q25 with fastp, ran MiXCR and retained productive beta chains. Rows merge per CDR3 protein into single entries with the most common DNA and genes. The V and J calls reflect TCRdb's pipeline rather than the authors' work. For this sample there are over 15,000 distinct CDR3 sequences; around 31% appear just once. The ten biggest clones cover approximately 25% of the sample.

A history of other malignancies or of prior chemotherapy or radiotherapy was absent in all patients, and node-negative disease was shown on CT and PET/CT in all patients. Around 5.5 milliliters of peripheral venous blood were drawn into EDTA tubes at each of two time points. Ficoll-Paque Plus density-gradient centrifugation was used to isolate PBMCs. Immediately after collection, samples were stored at -80 degrees C until analysis. The germline V gene (reference sequence) sets CDR1 to LNHDA and CDR2 to SQIVND. V lost 6 bases and J lost 5 bases; the stretch between them is 16 bases long. From its cysteine to its phenylalanine, the CDR3 spans 15 amino acids. The retained sequence is limited to the CDR3, 45 bases, with the frame set at the first base. This sample stems from a study of prognosis after radiotherapy for stage I lung cancer (dated by TCRdb to the early 2020s). Regarding the research as a whole: Between early 2018 and early 2019, some 18 patients with stage I NSCLC were enrolled in Nanjing, China. In about 15 patients the disease was a newly diagnosed primary stage I lung tumor, whereas 4 or 5 had oligometastatic NSCLC following surgical resection of the primary tumor. Every patient was regarded as medically inoperable, because of comorbidities in over ten cases and refusal of surgery in about 7 cases. The cohort comprised roughly 13 men and six or seven women with a median age of roughly 75 years, ranging from roughly 53 to 85 years. On tumor histology, fewer than 15 patients had adenocarcinoma and about seven had squamous cell carcinoma. SBRT was delivered in 3 to 5 fractions with a biologically effective dose of at least 100 Gy, and image-guided IMRT or VMAT was used for delivery. In every patient, SBRT was given without any concurrent therapy. Distant metastases were developed by four of the 19 patients after SBRT, at a median of roughly 7 months, whereas no significant progression was observed in the other 15 patients. Peripheral blood TCR beta repertoires were profiled in stage I NSCLC patients before and after stereotactic body radiotherapy, and the study then linked these repertoires to distant failure. The study sequenced approximately 40 blood samples from 19 patients, one before and one after SBRT per patient.

Results the study describes overall, beyond this receptor: None of the reported P values were adjusted for multiple comparisons. The study was limited by its small cohort and short follow-up, and the findings require independent validation. Tumor specificity of expanded TCR clones was not determined. Differences by metastasis status were reportedly seen in TRBV and TRBJ usage frequencies, involving two V genes at baseline and, after SBRT, under 10 V genes and two J genes. A decrease in unique TCR clone counts was observed after SBRT (median about 10,000 before versus approximately 6,900 after; Wilcoxon paired P=0.011). Post-SBRT Shannon entropy and its change from baseline were lower in patients who developed distant metastases; baseline Shannon entropy was not associated with metastases.

The sequence derives from a donor aged 50 or older with non-small cell lung cancer. The V and J segments used are TRBV19 and TRBJ1-4, with a tentative D gene TRBD1 over 5 matching bases. The sequenced sample was PBMCs, obtained before or after stereotactic body radiation therapy (not recorded which). The CDR3 sequence is CASRDRDSGNEKLFF. The sequenced DNA: TGTGCCAGTAGGGACCGGGACTCGGGGAATGAAAAACTGTTTTTT.